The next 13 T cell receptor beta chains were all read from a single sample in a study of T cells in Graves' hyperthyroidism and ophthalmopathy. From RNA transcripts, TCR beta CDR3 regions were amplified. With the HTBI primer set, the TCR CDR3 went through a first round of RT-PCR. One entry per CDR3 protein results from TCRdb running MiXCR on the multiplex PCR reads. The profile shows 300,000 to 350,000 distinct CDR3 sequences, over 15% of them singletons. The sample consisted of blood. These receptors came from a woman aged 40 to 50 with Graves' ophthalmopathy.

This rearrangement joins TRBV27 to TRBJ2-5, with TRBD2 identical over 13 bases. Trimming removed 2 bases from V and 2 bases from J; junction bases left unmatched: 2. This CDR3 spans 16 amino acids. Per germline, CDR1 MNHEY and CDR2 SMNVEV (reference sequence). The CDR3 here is CASSLTTSGRQETQYF. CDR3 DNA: TGTGCCAGCAGTTTAACGACTAGCGGGAGGCAAGAGACCCAGTACTTC.

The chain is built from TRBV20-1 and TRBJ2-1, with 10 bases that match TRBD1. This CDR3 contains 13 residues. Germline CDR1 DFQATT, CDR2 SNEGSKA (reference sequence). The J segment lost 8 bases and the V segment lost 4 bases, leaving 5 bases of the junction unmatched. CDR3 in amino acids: CSAKTGGVDEQFF. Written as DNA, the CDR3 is TGCAGTGCTAAGACAGGGGGCGTAGATGAGCAGTTCTTC.

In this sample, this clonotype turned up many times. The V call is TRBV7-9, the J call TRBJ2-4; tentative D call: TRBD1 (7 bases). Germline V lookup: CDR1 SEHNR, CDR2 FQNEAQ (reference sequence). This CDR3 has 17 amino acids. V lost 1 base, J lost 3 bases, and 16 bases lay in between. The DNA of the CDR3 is TGTGCCAGCAGCTTAGTTGGAGGGGGCTTTCGCAAAAACATTCAGTACTTC. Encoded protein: CASSLVGGGFRKNIQYF.

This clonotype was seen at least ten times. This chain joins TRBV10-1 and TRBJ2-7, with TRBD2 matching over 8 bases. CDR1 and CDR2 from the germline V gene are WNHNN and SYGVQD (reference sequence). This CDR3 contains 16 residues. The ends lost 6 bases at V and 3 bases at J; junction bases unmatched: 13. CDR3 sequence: CASSADYEREFYEQYF. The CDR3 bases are TGCGCCAGCAGCGCTGACTATGAGCGGGAGTTCTACGAGCAGTACTTC.

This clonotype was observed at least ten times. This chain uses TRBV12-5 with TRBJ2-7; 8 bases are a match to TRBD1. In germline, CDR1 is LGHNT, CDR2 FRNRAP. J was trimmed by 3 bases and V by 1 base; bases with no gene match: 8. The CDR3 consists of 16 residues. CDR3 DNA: TGTGCTAGTGGTTTGGAAGGACAGGGCCTATTCTACGAGCAGTACTTC. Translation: CASGLEGQGLFYEQYF.

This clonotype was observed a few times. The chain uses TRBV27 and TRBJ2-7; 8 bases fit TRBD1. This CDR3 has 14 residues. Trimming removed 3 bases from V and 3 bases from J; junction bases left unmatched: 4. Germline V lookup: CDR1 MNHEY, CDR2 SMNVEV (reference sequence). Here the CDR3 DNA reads TGTGCCAGCAGTTTTTGGGACAGGATCTACGAGCAGTACTTC. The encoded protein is CASSFWDRIYEQYF.

The chain's CDR3 is CASSSWEGGGYGYTF. In DNA form, the CDR3 reads TGTGCCAGCAGTTCCTGGGAGGGAGGCGGCTATGGCTACACCTTC. The genes are TRBV28 and TRBJ1-2; D ambiguous. With 4 bases removed from V and 4 bases from J, the gap between germline ends came to 16 bases. The CDR3 totals 15 residues. The germline CDR1 and CDR2 sequences are MDHEN and SYDVKM.

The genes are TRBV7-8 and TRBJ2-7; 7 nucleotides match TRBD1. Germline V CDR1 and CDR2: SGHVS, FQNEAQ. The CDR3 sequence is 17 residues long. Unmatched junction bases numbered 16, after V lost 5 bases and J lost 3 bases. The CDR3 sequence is CASSVRGQPSYLYEQYF. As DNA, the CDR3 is TGTGCCAGCAGCGTTCGGGGACAGCCATCCTACCTCTACGAGCAGTACTTC.

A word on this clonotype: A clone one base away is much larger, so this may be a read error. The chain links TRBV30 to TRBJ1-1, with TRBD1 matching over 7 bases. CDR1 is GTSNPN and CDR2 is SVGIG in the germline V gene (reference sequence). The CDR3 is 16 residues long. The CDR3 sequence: CACLTGQGVRNTGAFF. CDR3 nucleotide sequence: TGTGCCTGTCTCACAGGGCAGGGGGTTAGGAACACTGGAGCTTTCTTT. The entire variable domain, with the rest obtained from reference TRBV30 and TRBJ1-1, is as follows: SQTIHQWPATLVQPVGSPLSLECTVEGTSNPNLYWYRQAAGRGLQLLFYSVGIGQISSEVPQNLSASRPQDRQFILSSKKLLLSDSGFYLCACLTGQGVRNTGAFFGQGTRLTVV.

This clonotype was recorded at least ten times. The DNA of the CDR3 is TGTGCCAGCAGCTTAATGGGCCAGGGGAATGGCTACACCTTC. This encodes CASSLMGQGNGYTF. The rearrangement links TRBV7-2 to TRBJ1-2; perhaps TRBD1 as D (6 bases). This CDR3 has 14 amino acids. The ends were cut back, 2 bases at V and 6 bases at J, with 13 bases in the middle. CDR1 SGHTA and CDR2 FQGNSA come from the germline V gene.

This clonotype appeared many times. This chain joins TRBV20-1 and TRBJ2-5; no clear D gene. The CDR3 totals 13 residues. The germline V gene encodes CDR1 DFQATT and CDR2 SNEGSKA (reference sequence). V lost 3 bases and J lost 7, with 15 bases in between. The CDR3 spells CSASAGPFRTQYF. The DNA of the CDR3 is TGCAGTGCTAGTGCCGGCCCCTTTAGGACCCAGTACTTC.

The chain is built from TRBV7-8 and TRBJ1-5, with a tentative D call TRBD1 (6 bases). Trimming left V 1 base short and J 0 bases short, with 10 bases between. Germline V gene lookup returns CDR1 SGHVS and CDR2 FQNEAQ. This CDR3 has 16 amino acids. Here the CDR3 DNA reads TGTGCCAGCAGCTTAGAGGGGGTGTATAGCAATCAGCCCCAGCATTTT. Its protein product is CASSLEGVYSNQPQHF. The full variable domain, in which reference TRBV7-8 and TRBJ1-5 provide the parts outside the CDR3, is GAGVSQSPRYKVAKRGQDVALRCDPISGHVSLFWYQQALGQGPEFLTYFQNEAQLDKSGLPSDRFFAERPEGSVSTLKIQRTQQEDSAVYLCASSLEGVYSNQPQHFGDGTRLSIL.

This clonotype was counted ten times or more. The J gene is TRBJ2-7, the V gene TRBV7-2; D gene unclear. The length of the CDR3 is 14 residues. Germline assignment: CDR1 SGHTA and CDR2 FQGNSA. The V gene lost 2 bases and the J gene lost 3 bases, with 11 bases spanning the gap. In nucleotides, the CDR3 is TGTGCCAGCAGCTTAAGGATGACCATCTACGAGCAGTACTTC. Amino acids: CASSLRMTIYEQYF. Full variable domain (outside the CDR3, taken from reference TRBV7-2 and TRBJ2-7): GAGVSQSPSNKVTEKGKDVELRCDPISGHTALYWYRQSLGQGLEFLIYFQGNSAPDKSGLPSDRFSAERTGGSVSTLTIQRTQQEDSAVYLCASSLRMTIYEQYFGPGTRLTVT.